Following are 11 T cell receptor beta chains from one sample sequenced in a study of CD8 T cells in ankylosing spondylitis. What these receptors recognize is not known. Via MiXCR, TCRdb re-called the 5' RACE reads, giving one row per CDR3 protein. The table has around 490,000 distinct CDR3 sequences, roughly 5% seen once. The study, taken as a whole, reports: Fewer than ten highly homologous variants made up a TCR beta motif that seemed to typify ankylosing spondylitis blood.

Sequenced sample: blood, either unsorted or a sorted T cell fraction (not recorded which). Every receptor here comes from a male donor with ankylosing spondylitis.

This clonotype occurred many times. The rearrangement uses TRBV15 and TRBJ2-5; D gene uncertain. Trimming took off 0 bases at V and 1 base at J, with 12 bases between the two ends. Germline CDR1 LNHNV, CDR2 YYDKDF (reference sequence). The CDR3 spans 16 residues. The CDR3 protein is CATSRDRTVAQETQYF. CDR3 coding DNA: TGTGCCACCAGCAGAGATAGAACAGTGGCCCAAGAGACCCAGTACTTC. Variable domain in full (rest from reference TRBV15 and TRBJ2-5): DAMVIQNPRYQVTQFGKPVTLSCSQTLNHNVMYWYQQKSSQAPKLLFHYYDKDFNNEADTPDNFQSRRPNTSFCFLDIRSPGLGDTAMYLCATSRDRTVAQETQYFGPGTRLLVL.

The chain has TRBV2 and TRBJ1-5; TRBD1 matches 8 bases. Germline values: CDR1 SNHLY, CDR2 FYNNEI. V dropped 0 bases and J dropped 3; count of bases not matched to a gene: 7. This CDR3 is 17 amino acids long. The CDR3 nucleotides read TGTGCCAGCAGTGAAGCGTCTTGGACAGGGTACAATCAGCCCCAGCATTTT. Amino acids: CASSEASWTGYNQPQHF.

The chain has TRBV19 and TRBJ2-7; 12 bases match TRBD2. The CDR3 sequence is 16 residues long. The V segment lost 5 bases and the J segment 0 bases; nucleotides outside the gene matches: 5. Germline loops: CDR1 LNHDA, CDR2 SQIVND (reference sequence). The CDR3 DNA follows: TGTGCCAGTAGTCGACTAGCGGGAGCCACCTCCTACGAGCAGTACTTC. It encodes CASSRLAGATSYEQYF.

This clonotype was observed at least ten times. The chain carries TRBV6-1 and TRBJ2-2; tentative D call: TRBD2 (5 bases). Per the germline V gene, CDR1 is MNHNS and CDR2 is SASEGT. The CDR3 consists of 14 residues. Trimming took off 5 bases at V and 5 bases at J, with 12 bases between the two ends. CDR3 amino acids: CASSPQGGTGELFF. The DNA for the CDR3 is TGTGCCAGCAGTCCCCAAGGCGGGACCGGGGAGCTGTTTTTT.

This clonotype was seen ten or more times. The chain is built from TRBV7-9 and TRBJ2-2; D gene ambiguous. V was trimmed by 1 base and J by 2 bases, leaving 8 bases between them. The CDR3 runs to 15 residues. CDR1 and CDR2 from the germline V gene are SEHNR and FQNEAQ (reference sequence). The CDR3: CASSLGRINTGELFF. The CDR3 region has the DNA TGTGCCAGCAGCTTAGGCAGAATCAACACCGGGGAGCTGTTTTTT. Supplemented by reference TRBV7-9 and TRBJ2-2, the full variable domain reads DTGVSQNPRHKITKRGQNVTFRCDPISEHNRLYWYRQTLGQGPEFLTYFQNEAQLEKSRLLSDRFSAERPKGSFSTLEIQRTEQGDSAMYLCASSLGRINTGELFFGEGSRLTVL.

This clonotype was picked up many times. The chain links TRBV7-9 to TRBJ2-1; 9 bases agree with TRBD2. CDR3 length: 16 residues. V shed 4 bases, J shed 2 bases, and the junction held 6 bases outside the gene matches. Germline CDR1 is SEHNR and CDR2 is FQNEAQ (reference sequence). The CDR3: CASSSPSGATYNEQFF. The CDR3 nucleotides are TGTGCCAGCAGCTCCCCTAGCGGGGCAACCTACAATGAGCAGTTCTTC. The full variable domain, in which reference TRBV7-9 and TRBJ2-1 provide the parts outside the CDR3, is DTGVSQNPRHKITKRGQNVTFRCDPISEHNRLYWYRQTLGQGPEFLTYFQNEAQLEKSRLLSDRFSAERPKGSFSTLEIQRTEQGDSAMYLCASSSPSGATYNEQFFGPGTRLTVL.

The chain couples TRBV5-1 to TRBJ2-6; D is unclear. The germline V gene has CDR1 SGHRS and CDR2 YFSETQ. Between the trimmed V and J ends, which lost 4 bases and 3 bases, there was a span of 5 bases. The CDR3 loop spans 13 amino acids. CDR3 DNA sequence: TGCGCCAGCAGCCTGAATGGGGCCAACGTCCTGACTTTC. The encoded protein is CASSLNGANVLTF.

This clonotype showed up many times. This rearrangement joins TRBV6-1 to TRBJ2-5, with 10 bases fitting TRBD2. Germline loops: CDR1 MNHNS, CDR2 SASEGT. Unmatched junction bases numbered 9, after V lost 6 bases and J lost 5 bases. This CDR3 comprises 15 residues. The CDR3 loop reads CASRLLAGVSETQYF. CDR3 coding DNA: TGTGCCAGCAGATTGCTAGCGGGAGTGTCGGAGACCCAGTACTTC.

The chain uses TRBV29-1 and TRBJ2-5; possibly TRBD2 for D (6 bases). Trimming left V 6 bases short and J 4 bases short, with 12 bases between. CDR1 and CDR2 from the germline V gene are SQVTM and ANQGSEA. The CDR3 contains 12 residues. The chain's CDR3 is CSVFDGRETQYF. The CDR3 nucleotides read TGCAGCGTATTCGACGGGAGAGAGACCCAGTACTTC.

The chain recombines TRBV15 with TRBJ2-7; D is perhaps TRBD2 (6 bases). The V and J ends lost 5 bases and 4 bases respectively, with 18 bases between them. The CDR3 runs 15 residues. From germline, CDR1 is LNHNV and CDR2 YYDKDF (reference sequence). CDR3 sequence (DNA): TGTGCCACCAGCCCTAGCGAGAGCGGTCGATACGAGCAGTACTTC. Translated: CATSPSESGRYEQYF.

CDR3 bases: TGCAGTGCTAGAGGTCCAACCGGACTAGCGGGAGACCTCCTCCACAATGAGCAGTTCTTC. Translating it yields CSARGPTGLAGDLLHNEQFF. The chain links TRBV20-1 to TRBJ2-1; 13 bases are shared with TRBD2. Germline V gene sequence: CDR1 DFQATT, CDR2 SNEGSKA (reference sequence). The length of the CDR3 is 20 residues. V lost 1 base, J lost 5 bases, and 17 bases stayed unmatched.